Given below is one T cell receptor beta chain in context. This sample was included in a study of blood T cell repertoires in COVID-19. Data came from immunoSEQ multiplex PCR; TCRdb stores just in-frame clones and leaves some out. The table includes 50,000 to 70,000 clones, 70% to 85% detected once. The CDR3 covers 12 residues. The V gene's germline CDR1 is SNHLY and CDR2 FYNNEI. V was cut by 5 bases and J by 9 bases, with 14 bases left in between. This TCR derives from a woman aged 60 to 75 with acute or convalescent COVID-19. The rearrangement links TRBV2 to TRBJ2-7; D may be TRBD2 (5 bases). The sequenced material came from peripheral blood. In nucleotides, the CDR3 is TGTGCCAGCAGTTTAAGCAGCGAGGGGCAGTACTTC. This sequence encodes CASSLSSEGQYF.